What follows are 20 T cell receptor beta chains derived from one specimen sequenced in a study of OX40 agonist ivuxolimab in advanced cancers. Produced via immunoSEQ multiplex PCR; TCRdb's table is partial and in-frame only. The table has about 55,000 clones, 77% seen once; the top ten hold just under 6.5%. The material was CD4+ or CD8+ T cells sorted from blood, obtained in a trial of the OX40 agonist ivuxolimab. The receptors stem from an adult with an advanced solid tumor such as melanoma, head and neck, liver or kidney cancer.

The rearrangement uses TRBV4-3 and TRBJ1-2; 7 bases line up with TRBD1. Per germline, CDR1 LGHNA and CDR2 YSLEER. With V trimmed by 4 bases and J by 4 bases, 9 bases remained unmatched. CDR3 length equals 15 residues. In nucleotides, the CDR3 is TGCGCCAGCAGCCCAAATGGACAGGTTACCTATGGCTACACCTTC. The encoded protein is CASSPNGQVTYGYTF.

In nucleotides, the CDR3 is TGTGCTAGTGGTTTGGTAAGTGGTACTAACTATGGCTACACCTTC. Translated: CASGLVSGTNYGYTF. This chain uses TRBV12-5 with TRBJ1-2; D is uncertain. Germline-derived CDR1 and CDR2 are LGHNT and FRNRAP. Trimming removed 0 bases from V and 0 bases from J, with 8 bases in between. The CDR3 totals 15 residues. Supplemented by reference TRBV12-5 and TRBJ1-2, the full variable domain reads DARVTQTPRHKVTEMGQEVTMRCQPILGHNTVFWYRQTMMQGLELLAYFRNRAPLDDSGMPKDRFSAEMPDATLATLKIQPSEPRDSAVYFCASGLVSGTNYGYTFGSGTRLTVV.

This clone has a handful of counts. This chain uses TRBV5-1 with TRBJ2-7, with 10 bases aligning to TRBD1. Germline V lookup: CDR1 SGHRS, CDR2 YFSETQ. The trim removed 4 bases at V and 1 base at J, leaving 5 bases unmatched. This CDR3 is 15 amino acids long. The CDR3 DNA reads TGCGCCAGCAGCCCCGGACAGGGGGGGTCCTACGAGCAGTACTTC. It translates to CASSPGQGGSYEQYF.

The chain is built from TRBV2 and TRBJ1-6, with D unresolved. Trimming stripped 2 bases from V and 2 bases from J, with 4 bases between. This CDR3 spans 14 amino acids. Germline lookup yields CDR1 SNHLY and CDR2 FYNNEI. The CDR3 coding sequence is TGTGCCAGCAGTGAAATGGCCTATAATTCACCCCTCCACTTT. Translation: CASSEMAYNSPLHF.

CDR3: CASSQDFGYGHSNTGELFF. In DNA, the CDR3 is TGCGCCAGCAGCCAAGATTTTGGGTATGGACACTCGAACACCGGGGAGCTGTTTTTT. The chain joins TRBV4-3 to TRBJ2-2, with D maybe TRBD1 (5 bases). CDR1 is LGHNA, CDR2 YSLEER, per germline. V was clipped by 0 bases and J by 0 bases, with 17 bases between them. The CDR3 consists of 19 residues.

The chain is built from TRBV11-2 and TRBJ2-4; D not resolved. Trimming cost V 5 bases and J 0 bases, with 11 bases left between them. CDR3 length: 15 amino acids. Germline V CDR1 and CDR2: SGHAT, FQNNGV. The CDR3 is CASSPDRVAKNIQYF. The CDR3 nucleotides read TGTGCCAGCAGCCCCGACCGGGTAGCCAAAAACATTCAGTACTTC. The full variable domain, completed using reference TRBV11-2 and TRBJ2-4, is EAGVAQSPRYKIIEKRQSVAFWCNPISGHATLYWYQQILGQGPKLLIQFQNNGVVDDSQLPKDRFSAERLKGVDSTLKIQPAKLEDSAVYLCASSPDRVAKNIQYFGAGTRLSVL.

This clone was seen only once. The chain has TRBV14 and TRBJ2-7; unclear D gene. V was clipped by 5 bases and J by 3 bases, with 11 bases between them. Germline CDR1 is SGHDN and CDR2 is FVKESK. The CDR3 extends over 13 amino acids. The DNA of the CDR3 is TGTGCCAGCAGCGATCACCCAGGCTACGAGCAGTACTTC. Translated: CASSDHPGYEQYF.

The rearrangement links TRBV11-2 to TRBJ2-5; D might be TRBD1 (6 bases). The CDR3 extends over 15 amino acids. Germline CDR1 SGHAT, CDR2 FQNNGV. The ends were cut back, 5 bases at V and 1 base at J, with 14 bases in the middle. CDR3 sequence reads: CASSPRGGGQETQYF. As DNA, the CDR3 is TGTGCCAGCAGCCCCAGGGGTGGGGGCCAAGAGACCCAGTACTTC.

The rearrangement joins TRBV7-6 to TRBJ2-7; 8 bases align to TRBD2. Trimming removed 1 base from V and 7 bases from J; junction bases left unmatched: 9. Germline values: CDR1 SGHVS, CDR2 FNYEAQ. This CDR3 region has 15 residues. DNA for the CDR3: TGTGCCAGCAGCTTAGGCGGGAGGCACGCGGGAGAGCAGTACTTC. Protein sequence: CASSLGGRHAGEQYF.

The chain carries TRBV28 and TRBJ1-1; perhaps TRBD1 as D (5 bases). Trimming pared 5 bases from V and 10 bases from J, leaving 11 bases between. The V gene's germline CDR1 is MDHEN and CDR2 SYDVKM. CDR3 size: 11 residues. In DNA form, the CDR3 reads TGTGCCAGCAGTCTCCACAGGAGAGCTTTCTTT. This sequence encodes CASSLHRRAFF.

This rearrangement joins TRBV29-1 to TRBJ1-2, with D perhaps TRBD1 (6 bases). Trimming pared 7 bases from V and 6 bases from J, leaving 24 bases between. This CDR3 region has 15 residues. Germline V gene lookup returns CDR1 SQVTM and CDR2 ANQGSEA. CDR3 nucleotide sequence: TGCAGCGGAAGCGATATCAACTACAGGGATGATGGCTACACCTTC. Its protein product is CSGSDINYRDDGYTF.

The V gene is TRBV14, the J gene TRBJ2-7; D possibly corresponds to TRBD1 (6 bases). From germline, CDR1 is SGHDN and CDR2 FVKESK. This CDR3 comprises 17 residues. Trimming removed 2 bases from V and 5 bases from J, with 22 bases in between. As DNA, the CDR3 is TGTGCCAGCAGCCAATTCGTAGTGATTAGGGGGTCCGACGAGCAGTACTTC. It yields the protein CASSQFVVIRGSDEQYF.

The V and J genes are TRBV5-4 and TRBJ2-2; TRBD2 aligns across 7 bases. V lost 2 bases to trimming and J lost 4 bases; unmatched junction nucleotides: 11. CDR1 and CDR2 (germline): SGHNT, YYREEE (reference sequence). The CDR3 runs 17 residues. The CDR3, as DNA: TGTGCCAGCAGCTTTTATAGCGGGCCAGAACCCACCGGGGAGCTGTTTTTT. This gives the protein CASSFYSGPEPTGELFF.

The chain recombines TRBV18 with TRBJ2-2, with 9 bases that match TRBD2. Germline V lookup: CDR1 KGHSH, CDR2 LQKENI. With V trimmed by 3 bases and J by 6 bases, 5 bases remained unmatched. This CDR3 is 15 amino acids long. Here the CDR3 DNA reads TGTGCCAGCTCACCCCCTAGCGGGGTGCCCGGGGAGCTGTTTTTT. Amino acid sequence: CASSPPSGVPGELFF.

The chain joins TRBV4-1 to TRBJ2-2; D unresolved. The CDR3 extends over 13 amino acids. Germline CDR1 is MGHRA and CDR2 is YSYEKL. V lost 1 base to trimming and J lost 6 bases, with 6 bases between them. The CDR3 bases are TGCGCCAGCAGCCAAGTGGCCTCCGGGGAGCTGTTTTTT. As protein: CASSQVASGELFF.

The CDR3 DNA sequence: TGTGCCAGCAGCCCCAGCCGACACAGAGTCTACGAGCAGTACTTC. Protein sequence: CASSPSRHRVYEQYF. V and J are TRBV7-2 and TRBJ2-7, with D unresolved. Germline lookup yields CDR1 SGHTA and CDR2 FQGNSA. V shed 5 bases and J shed 3 bases, with 17 bases lying between them. The CDR3 length is 15 residues.

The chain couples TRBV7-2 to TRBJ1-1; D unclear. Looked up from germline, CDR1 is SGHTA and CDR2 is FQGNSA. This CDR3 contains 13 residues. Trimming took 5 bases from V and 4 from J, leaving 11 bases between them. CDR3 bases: TGTGCCAGCAGCCCTTTGCCTAGCACTGAAGCTTTCTTT. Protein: CASSPLPSTEAFF.

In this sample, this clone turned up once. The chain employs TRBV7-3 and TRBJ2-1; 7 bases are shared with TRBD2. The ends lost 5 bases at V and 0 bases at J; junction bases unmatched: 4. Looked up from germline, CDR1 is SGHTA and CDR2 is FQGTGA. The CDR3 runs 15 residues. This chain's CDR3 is CASSLAANSYNEQFF. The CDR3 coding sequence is TGTGCCAGCAGCCTAGCGGCTAACTCCTACAATGAGCAGTTCTTC.

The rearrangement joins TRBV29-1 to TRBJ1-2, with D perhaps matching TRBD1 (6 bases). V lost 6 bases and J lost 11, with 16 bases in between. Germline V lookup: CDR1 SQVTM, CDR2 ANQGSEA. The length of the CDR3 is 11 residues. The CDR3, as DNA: TGCAGCGTCCCCGGGACATCCCTGTACACCTTC. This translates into CSVPGTSLYTF.

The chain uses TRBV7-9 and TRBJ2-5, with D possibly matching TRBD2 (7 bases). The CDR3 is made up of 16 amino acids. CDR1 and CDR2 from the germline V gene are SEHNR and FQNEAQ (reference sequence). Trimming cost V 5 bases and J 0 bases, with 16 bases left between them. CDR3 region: CASSGGAGLYQETQYF. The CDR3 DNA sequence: TGTGCCAGCAGCGGGGGGGCAGGGCTATACCAAGAGACCCAGTACTTC. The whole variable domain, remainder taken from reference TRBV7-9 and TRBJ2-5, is DTGVSQNPRHKITKRGQNVTFRCDPISEHNRLYWYRQTLGQGPEFLTYFQNEAQLEKSRLLSDRFSAERPKGSFSTLEIQRTEQGDSAMYLCASSGGAGLYQETQYFGPGTRLLVL.